The rows below give T cell receptor beta chains drawn from one sample of a study of OX40 agonist ivuxolimab in advanced cancers. Produced via immunoSEQ multiplex PCR; TCRdb's table is partial and in-frame only. The sample records roughly 77,000 clones, roughly 90% being singletons. Sequencing was performed on CD4+ or CD8+ T cells sorted from blood, taken in a trial of the OX40 agonist ivuxolimab. The receptors here all came from an adult with an advanced solid tumor such as melanoma, head and neck, liver or kidney cancer. The CDR3 runs from the conserved cysteine through the conserved F or W. Each record gives: V gene, J gene, D gene, clone size, CDR3 protein, CDR3 DNA. A D gene is named only where the DNA matches it firmly. Some rows have no size entry. The others give once, few or many, or a class for an expanded clone.

>TRBV18|TRBJ1-2|TRBD1|-
CASSPKPPGQGAGYTF
TGTGCCAGCTCACCGAAACCCCCTGGACAGGGGGCTGGCTACACCTTC
>TRBV5-1|TRBJ2-7|TRBD1|-
CASSYTGTGAVEQYF
TGCGCCAGCAGCTACACCGGGACAGGGGCCGTCGAGCAGTACTTC
>TRBV28|TRBJ1-1|-|-
CASSHRISEAFF
TGTGCCAGCAGCCACAGAATCTCTGAAGCTTTCTTT
>TRBV7-9|TRBJ1-1|-|-
CASSWERTEAFF
TGTGCCAGCAGCTGGGAGCGGACTGAAGCTTTCTTT
>TRBV6-4|TRBJ2-3|-|-
CASSISQGGTQYF
TGTGCCAGCAGCATCTCACAGGGTGGGACGCAGTATTTT
>TRBV5-4|TRBJ2-3|TRBD2|-
CASSYQRGYTDTQYF
TGTGCCAGCAGCTACCAGCGGGGATACACAGATACGCAGTATTTT
>TRBV6-5|TRBJ2-7|-|-
CASSFSVGYEQYF
TGTGCCAGCAGTTTCTCTGTGGGATACGAGCAGTACTTC
>TRBV14|TRBJ2-1|TRBD2|-
CASRGLAGGPYEQFF
TGTGCCAGCAGAGGGCTAGCGGGAGGGCCCTATGAGCAGTTCTTC
>TRBV5-1|TRBJ1-1|-|-
CASSLAPGRTEAFF
TGCGCCAGCAGCTTGGCCCCAGGGCGGACTGAAGCTTTCTTT
>TRBV28|TRBJ2-1|-|-
CASSLSRGGYNEQFF
TGTGCCAGCAGTTTAAGTAGGGGTGGGTACAATGAGCAGTTCTTC
>TRBV5-8|TRBJ2-2|-|-
CASSLAGWGTGELFF
TGTGCCAGCAGCTTGGCAGGGTGGGGCACCGGGGAGCTGTTTTTT
>TRBV7-7|TRBJ2-1|TRBD2|-
CASSRLAGEYNEQFF
TGTGCTAGCAGCCGACTAGCGGGAGAGTACAATGAGCAGTTCTTC
>TRBV11-3|TRBJ2-1|-|-
CASSLSSVSADEQFF
TGTGCCAGCAGCCTTTCCTCGGTTTCGGCTGATGAGCAGTTCTTC
>TRBV5-4|TRBJ2-2|-|-
CASSLGRTGELFF
TGTGCCAGCAGCTTGGGAAGGACCGGGGAGCTGTTTTTT
>TRBV11-2|TRBJ2-7|TRBD1|-
CASSPSGQGALGQYF
TGTGCCAGCAGCCCCAGCGGACAGGGGGCGTTGGGGCAGTACTTC
>TRBV5-1|TRBJ1-2|TRBD1|few
CASSLVTGDGYTF
TGCGCCAGCAGCTTGGTGACAGGGGATGGCTACACCTTC
>TRBV6-5|TRBJ2-1|TRBD2|-
CASSSPNSGSKEQFF
TGTGCCAGCAGTTCCCCGAATAGCGGGAGTAAGGAGCAGTTCTTC
>TRBV5-1|TRBJ2-5|-|-
CASSWVFREYQETQYF
TGCGCCAGCAGCTGGGTGTTCCGGGAGTACCAAGAGACCCAGTACTTC
>TRBV7-2|TRBJ2-4|-|-
CASSRRLGAWGSDIQYF
TGTGCCAGCAGCCGCCGTCTAGGGGCATGGGGGTCGGACATTCAGTACTTC
>TRBV7-2|TRBJ1-2|-|-
CASSRSNTGNYGYTF
TGTGCCAGCAGTAGATCGAATACAGGGAACTATGGCTACACCTTC
>TRBV5-1|TRBJ2-2|TRBD1|-
CASSSTGDTGELFF
TGCGCCAGCAGCTCCACAGGGGACACCGGGGAGCTGTTTTTT
>TRBV19|TRBJ2-7|TRBD1|-
CASSRQGNYEQYF
TGTGCCAGTAGTCGACAGGGAAACTACGAGCAGTACTTC
>TRBV7-2|TRBJ2-5|TRBD2|-
CASSLWGLAGTETQYF
TGTGCCAGCAGCTTATGGGGACTAGCGGGAACAGAGACCCAGTACTTC
>TRBV11-2|TRBJ2-7|-|once
CASSLYQKEIYEQYF
TGTGCCAGCAGCTTGTACCAAAAGGAGATTTACGAGCAGTACTTC